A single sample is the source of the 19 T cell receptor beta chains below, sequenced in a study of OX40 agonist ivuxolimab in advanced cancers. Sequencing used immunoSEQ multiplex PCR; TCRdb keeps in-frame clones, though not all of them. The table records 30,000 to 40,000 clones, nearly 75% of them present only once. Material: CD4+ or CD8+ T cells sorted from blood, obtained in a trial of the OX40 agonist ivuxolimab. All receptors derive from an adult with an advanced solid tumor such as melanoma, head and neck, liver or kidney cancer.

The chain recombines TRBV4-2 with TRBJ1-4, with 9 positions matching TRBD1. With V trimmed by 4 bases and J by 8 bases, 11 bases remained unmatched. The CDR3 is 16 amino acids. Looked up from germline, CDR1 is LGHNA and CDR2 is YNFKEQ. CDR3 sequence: CASSLGRQGEGEKLFF. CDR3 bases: TGTGCCAGCAGCCTTGGTCGACAGGGGGAAGGAGAAAAACTGTTTTTT.

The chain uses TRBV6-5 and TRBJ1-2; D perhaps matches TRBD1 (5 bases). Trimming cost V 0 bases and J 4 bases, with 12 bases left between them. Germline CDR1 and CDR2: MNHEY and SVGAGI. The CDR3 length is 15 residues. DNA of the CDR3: TGTGCCAGCAGTTACTCCGGGGCAAAACCCTATGGCTACACCTTC. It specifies CASSYSGAKPYGYTF.

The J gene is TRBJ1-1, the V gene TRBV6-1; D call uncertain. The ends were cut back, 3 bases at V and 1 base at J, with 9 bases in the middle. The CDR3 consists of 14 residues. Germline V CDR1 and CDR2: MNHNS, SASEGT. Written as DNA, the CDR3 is TGTGCCAGCAGTGATTGGTTTCCGAACACTGAAGCTTTCTTT. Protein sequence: CASSDWFPNTEAFF.

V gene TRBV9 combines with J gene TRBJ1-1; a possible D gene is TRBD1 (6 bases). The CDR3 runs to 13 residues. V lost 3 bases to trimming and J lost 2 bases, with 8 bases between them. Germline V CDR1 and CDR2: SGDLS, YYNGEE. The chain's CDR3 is CASSGQDNTEAFF. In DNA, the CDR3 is TGTGCCAGCAGCGGACAGGATAACACTGAAGCTTTCTTT.

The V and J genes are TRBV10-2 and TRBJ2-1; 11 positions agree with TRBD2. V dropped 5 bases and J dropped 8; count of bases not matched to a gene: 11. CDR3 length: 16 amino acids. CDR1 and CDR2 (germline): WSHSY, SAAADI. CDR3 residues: CASSLWIAGGWYEQFF. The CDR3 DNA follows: TGCGCCAGCAGTCTCTGGATAGCGGGGGGGTGGTATGAGCAGTTCTTC.

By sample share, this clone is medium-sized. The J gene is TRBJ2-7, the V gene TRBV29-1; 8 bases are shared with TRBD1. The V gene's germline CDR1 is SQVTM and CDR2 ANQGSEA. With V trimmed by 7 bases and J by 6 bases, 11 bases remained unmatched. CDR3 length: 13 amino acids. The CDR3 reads CSAGQGEDGEQYF. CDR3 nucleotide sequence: TGCAGCGCCGGACAGGGAGAGGACGGCGAGCAGTACTTC.

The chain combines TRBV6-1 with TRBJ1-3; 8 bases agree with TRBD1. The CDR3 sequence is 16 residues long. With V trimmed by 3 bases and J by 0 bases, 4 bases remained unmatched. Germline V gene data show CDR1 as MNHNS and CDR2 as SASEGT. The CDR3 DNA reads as TGTGCCAGCAGTGACCAGGGGGCGCGCTCTGGAAACACCATATATTTT. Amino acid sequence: CASSDQGARSGNTIYF.

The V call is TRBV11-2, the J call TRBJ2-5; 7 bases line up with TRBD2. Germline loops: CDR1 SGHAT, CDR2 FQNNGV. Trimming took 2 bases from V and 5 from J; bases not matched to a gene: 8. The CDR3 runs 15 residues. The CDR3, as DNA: TGTGCCAGCAGCTTAAGCACGGGGGGAAGGGAGACCCAGTACTTC. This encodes CASSLSTGGRETQYF.

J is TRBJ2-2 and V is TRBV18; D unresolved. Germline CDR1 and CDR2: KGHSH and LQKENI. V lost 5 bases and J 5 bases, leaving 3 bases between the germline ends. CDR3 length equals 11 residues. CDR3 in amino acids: CASSKTGELFF. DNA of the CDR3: TGTGCCAGCTCAAAAACCGGGGAGCTGTTTTTT.

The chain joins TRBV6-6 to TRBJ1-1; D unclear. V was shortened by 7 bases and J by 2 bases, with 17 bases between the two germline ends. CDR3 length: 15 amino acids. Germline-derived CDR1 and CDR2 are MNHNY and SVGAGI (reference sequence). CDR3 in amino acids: CASTPKAAANTEAFF. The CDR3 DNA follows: TGTGCCAGCACACCCAAGGCGGCAGCTAACACTGAAGCTTTCTTT.

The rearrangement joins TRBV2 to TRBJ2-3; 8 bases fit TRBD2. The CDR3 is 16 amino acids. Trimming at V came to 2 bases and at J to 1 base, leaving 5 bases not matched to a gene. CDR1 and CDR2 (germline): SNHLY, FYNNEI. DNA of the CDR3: TGTGCCAGCAGTGAAAGCGGGCGGGGGGGCACAGATACGCAGTATTTT. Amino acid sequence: CASSESGRGGTDTQYF.

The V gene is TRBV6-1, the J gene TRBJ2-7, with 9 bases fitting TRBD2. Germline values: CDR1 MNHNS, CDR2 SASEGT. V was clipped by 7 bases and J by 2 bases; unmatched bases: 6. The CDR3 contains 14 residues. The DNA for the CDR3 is TGTGCCAGCATCTATAGCGGGGGTGCCTACGAGCAGTACTTC. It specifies CASIYSGGAYEQYF.

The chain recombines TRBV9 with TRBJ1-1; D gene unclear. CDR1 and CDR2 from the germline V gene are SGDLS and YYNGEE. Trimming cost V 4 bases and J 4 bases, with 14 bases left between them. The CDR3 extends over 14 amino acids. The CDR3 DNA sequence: TGTGCCAGCAGCCCGATGTCCTTTCCCACTGAAGCTTTCTTT. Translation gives CASSPMSFPTEAFF.

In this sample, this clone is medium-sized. The DNA of the CDR3 is TGTGCCAGCAGTTACTCTGGACAGAATGAAGCTTTCTTT. It is translated as CASSYSGQNEAFF. V and J are TRBV6-5 and TRBJ1-1, with D maybe TRBD1 (6 bases). This CDR3 comprises 13 residues. Germline V gene sequence: CDR1 MNHEY, CDR2 SVGAGI. The germline V and J ends were trimmed by 0 bases and 7 bases, with 9 bases remaining between them.

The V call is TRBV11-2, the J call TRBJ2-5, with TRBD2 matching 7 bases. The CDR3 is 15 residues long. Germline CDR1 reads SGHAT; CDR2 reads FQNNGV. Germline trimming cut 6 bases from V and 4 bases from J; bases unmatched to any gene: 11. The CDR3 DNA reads TGTGCCAGCAGTCTGCCCGGCGGGGGTACAGAGACCCAGTACTTC. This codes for CASSLPGGGTETQYF.

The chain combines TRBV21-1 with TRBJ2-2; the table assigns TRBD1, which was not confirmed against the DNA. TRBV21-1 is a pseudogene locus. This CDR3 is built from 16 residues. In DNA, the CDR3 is TGTGCCAGCAGGGGACCGGGACAGGGGGCTACCGGGGAGCTGTTTTTT. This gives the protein CASRGPGQGATGELFF.

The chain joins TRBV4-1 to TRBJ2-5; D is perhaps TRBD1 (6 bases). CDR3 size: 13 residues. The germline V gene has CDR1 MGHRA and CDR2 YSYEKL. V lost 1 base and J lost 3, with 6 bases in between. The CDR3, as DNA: TGCGCCAGCAGCCAAGGGGACAAAGAGACCCAGTACTTC. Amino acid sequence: CASSQGDKETQYF.

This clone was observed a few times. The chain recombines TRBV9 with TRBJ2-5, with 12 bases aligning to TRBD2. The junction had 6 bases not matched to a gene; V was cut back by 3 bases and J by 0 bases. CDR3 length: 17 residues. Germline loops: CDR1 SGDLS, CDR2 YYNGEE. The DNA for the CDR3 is TGTGCCAGCAGCGCCCTTCTAGCGGGGGGGAACCAAGAGACCCAGTACTTC. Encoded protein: CASSALLAGGNQETQYF.

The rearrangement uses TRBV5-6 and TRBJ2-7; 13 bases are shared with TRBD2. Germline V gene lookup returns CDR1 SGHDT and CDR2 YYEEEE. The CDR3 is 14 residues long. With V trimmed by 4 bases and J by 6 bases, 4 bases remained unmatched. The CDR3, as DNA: TGTGCCAGCAGCAAAACTAGCGGGGGGGCCGAGCAGTACGTC. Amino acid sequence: CASSKTSGGAEQYV.